There are many counts of the clone carrying this T cell receptor beta chain. The CDR3 loop spans 16 amino acids. The V gene lost 6 bases and the J gene lost 4 bases, with 19 bases spanning the gap. Germline V gene data show CDR1 as SGHRS and CDR2 as YFSETQ. This entry is derived from a study of CD8 T cells in ankylosing spondylitis. By quantitative 5'-RACE with molecular barcodes, the TCR beta libraries were made. TCRdb used MiXCR to reprocess the 5' RACE reads, holding one entry per CDR3 protein. The sample carries some 240,000 distinct CDR3 sequences, approximately 9% recorded once. The sequence derives from a male donor with ankylosing spondylitis or in good health (not recorded which). Sequencing was done on a sample of blood, either unsorted or a sorted T cell fraction (not recorded which). The V gene is TRBV5-1, the J gene TRBJ2-2; D is perhaps TRBD2 (5 bases). In nucleotides, the CDR3 is TGCGCCAGCACCCGGGATACTATATTTTCCACCGGGGAGCTGTTTTTT. Its translation: CASTRDTIFSTGELFF.